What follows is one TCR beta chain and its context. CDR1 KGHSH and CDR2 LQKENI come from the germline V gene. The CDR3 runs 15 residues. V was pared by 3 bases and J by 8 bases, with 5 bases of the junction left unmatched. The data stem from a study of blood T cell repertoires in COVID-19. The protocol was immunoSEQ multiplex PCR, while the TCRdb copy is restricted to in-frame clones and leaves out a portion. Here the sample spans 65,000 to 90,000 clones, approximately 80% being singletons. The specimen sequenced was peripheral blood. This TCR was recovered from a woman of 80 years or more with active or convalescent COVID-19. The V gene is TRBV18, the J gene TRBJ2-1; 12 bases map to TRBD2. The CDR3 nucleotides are TGTGCCAGCTCACCGACTAGCGGGAGTGGCGATGAGCAGTTCTTC. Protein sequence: CASSPTSGSGDEQFF.